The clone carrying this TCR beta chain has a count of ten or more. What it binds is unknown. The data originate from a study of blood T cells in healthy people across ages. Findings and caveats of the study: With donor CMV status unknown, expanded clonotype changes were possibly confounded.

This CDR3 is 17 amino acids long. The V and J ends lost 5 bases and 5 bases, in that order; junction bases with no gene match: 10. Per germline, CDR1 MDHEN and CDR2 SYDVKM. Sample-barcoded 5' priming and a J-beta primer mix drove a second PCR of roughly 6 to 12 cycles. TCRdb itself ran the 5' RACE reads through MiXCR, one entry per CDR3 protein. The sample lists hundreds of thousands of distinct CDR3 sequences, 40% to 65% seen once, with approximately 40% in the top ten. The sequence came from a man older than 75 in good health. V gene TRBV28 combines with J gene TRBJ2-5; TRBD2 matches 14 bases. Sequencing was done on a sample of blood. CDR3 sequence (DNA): TGTGCCAGCAGTCCCCTGGGACTAGCGGGAGACTCTGAGACCCAGTACTTC. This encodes CASSPLGLAGDSETQYF.